This TCR beta chain was documented in a study of cytomegalovirus exposure and HLA in healthy donors. The study, taken as a whole, reports: Sequencing likely generated an artifact that appeared as a cluster of highly shared sequence variants. Later on, an analysis tied 15,000 to 20,000 TCR beta sequences to HLA alleles at 0.05 false discovery rate.

PCR primers comprised 60 Vbeta and 13 Jbeta primers. Repertoires were generated with immunoSEQ multiplex PCR, while TCRdb's copy carries only in-frame clones and drops some. The sample contains some 56,000 clones, 75% to 90% of which appear only once. J gave up 2 bases and V 4 bases, and 5 bases lay outside the gene matches. Germline CDR1 SGHDT, CDR2 YYEEEE. CDR3 length: 14 residues. On this clone: Its antigen is unknown.

Sequencing used PBMCs. This chain joins TRBV5-6 and TRBJ1-2; the match to TRBD1 covers 7 bases. This receptor was taken from a woman between 40 and 50 years old in good health and CMV-seronegative. CDR3 nucleotides: TGTGCCAGCAGCGCGGGACAGAGCAACTATGGCTACACCTTC. Protein product: CASSAGQSNYGYTF.